This TCR beta chain was identified in a study of response to subunit inactivated influenza vaccine. This clonotype was counted many times. Antigen specificity is unknown. TCRdb redid the calling of the RT-PCR reads with MiXCR, one entry per CDR3 protein. Altogether under 500,000 distinct CDR3 sequences are present, 10% to 11% being singletons, with the ten largest covering roughly 12%. General study results and limits: Seasonal influenza vaccination, on each occasion, was suggested by the authors to recruit few new T cells.

The CDR3 consists of 14 residues. CDR1 is MNHNS, CDR2 SASEGT, per germline. The ends were cut back, 5 bases at V and 6 bases at J, with 13 bases in the middle. The specimen was PBMCs from blood, collected 40 to 50 days after vaccination. The chain uses TRBV6-1 and TRBJ2-2, with no clear D. This receptor was identified in a man in his fifties or sixties who received an inactivated influenza vaccine. The CDR3 here is CASSKPGTAGELFF. CDR3 DNA sequence: TGTGCCAGCAGTAAGCCAGGAACAGCCGGGGAGCTGTTTTTT.